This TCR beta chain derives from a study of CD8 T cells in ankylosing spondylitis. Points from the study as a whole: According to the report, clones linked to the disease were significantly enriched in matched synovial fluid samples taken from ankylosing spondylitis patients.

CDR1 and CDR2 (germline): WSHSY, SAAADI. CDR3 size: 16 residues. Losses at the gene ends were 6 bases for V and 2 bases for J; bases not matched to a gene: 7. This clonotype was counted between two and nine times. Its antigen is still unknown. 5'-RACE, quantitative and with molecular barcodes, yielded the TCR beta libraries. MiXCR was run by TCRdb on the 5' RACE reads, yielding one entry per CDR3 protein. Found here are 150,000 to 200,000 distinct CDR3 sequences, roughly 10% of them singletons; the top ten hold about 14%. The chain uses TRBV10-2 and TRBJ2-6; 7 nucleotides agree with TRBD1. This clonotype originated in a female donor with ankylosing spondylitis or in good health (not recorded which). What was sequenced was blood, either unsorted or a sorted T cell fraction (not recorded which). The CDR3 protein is CASRGDSPPGANVLTF. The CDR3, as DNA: TGCGCCAGCAGAGGGGACAGTCCTCCTGGGGCCAACGTCCTGACTTTC.